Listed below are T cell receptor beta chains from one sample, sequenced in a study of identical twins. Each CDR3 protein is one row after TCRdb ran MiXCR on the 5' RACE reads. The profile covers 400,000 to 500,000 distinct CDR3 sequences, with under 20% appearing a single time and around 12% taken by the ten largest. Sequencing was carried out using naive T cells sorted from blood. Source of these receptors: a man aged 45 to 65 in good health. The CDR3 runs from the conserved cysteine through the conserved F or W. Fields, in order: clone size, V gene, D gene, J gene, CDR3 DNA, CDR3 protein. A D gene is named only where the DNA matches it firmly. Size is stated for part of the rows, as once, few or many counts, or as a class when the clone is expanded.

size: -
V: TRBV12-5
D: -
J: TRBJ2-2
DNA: TGTGCTAGTGGTTTGGACAGGGACACCGGGGAGCTGTTTTTT
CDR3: CASGLDRDTGELFF

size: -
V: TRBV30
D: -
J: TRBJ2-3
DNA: TGTGCCTGGAGCCGCCTAGTAGAAGCGCAGTATTTT
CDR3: CAWSRLVEAQYF

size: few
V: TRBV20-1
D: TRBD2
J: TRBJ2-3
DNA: TGCAGTGCTAGGGTGCTAGCGGGAGGAAACACAGATACGCAGTATTTT
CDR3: CSARVLAGGNTDTQYF

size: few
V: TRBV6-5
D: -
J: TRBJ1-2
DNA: TGTGCCAGCAGTTGGACCTCTAACTATGGCTACACCTTC
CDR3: CASSWTSNYGYTF

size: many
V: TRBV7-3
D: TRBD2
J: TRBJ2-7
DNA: TGTGCCAGCAGCTTAAATGGCGGGAGGGTTTACGAGCAGTACTTC
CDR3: CASSLNGGRVYEQYF

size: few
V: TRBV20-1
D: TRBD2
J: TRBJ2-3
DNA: TGCAGTGCTAAGCCCCTATTAGCGGGGGGCCGAGATACGCAGTATTTT
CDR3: CSAKPLLAGGRDTQYF

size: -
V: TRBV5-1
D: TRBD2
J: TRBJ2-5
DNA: TGCGCCAGCAGCTTAATGCCTAGCGGGATTCAAGAGACCCAGTACTTC
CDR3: CASSLMPSGIQETQYF

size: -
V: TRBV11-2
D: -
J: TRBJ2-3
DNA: TGTGCCGTTTCTAACGGGGGCCTCACAGATACGCAGTATTTT
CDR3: CAVSNGGLTDTQYF

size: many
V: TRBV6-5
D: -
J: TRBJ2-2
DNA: TGTGCCAGCAGTTTTGGCATAGGGGACACCGGGGAGCTGTTTTTT
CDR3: CASSFGIGDTGELFF

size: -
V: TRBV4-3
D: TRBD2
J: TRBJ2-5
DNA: TGCGCCAGCAGCCAGGGGAGGGGCCCACAAGAGACCCAGTACTTC
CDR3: CASSQGRGPQETQYF

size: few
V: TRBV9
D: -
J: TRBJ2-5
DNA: TGTGCCAGCAGCGCGGACAGCCAAGAGACCCAGTACTTC
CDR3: CASSADSQETQYF

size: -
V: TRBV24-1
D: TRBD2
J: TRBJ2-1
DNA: TGTGCCACCAGTGATTTTAGGACTAGCGGCAATGAGCAGTTCTTC
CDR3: CATSDFRTSGNEQFF

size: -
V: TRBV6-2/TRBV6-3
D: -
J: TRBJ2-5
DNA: TGTGCCAGCAGTTACGTCTTGATGAACCGGGACCAAGAGACCCAGTACTTC
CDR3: CASSYVLMNRDQETQYF

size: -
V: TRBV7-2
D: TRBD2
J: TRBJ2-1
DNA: TGTGCCAGCAGCTTAGCGTCCAGTAGCGGGAGATCCTACAATGAGCAGTTCTTC
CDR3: CASSLASSSGRSYNEQFF

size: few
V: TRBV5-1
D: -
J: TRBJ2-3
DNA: TGCGCCAGCAGCGATTGGACGGGAATCACAGATACGCAGTATTTT
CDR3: CASSDWTGITDTQYF

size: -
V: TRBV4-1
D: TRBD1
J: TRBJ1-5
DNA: TGCGCCAGCAGCCCGAGGGACAGAGACAATCAGCCCCAGCATTTT
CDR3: CASSPRDRDNQPQHF

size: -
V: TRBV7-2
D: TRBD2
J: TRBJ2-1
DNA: TGTGCCAGCAGCACTCCCGGATGGGCTAGCGGGAGGGCGGGGTTTAGTTCGTATGAGCAGTTCTTC
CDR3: CASSTPGWASGRAGFSSYEQFF

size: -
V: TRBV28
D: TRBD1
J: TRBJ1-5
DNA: TGTGCCAGCAGTCCCCTGGGGACAGGGGGAGGGCAGCCCCAGCATTTT
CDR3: CASSPLGTGGGQPQHF

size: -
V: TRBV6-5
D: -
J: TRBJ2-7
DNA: TGTGCCAGCAGTTACTTTGGCTACGAGCAGTACTTC
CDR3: CASSYFGYEQYF

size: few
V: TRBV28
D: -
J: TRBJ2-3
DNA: TGTGCCAGCAGTTTCCCCGCAGATACGCAGTATTTT
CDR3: CASSFPADTQYF

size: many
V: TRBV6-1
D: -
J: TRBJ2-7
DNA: TGTGCCAGCAGCCCCTCCAGGGGGACTAATTTCTACGAGCAGTACTTC
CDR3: CASSPSRGTNFYEQYF

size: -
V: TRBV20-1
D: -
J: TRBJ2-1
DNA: TGCAGTGCTAGTCTGGGGTTCGGAGCCTCTAATGAGCAGTTCTTC
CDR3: CSASLGFGASNEQFF

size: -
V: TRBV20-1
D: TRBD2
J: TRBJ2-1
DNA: TGCAGTGCTAGAGATAGCGGGAGTTACAATGAGCAGTTCTTC
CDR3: CSARDSGSYNEQFF

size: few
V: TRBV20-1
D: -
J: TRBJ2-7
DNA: TGCAGTGCTCTGAGTCCCCGGGACATCACCTACGAGCAGTACTTC
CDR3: CSALSPRDITYEQYF

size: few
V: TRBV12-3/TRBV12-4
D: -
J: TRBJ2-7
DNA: TGTGCCAGCAGTTTCCGCCAGGGTCACGGGGAGCAGTACTTC
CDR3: CASSFRQGHGEQYF

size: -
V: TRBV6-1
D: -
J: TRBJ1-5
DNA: TGTGCCAGCAGTAGCGGGGCCTGGGGCAATCAGCCCCAGCATTTT
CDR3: CASSSGAWGNQPQHF

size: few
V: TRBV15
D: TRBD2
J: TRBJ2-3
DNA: TGTGCCACCAGCAGAGATCGGGCGGGAGGGGTAGATACGCAGTATTTT
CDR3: CATSRDRAGGVDTQYF

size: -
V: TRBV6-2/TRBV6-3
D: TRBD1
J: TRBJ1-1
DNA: TGTGCCAGCGAGCGGACAGGGCGGTTTGAAGCTTTCTTT
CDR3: CASERTGRFEAFF

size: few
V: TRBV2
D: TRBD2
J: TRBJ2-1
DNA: TGTGCCAGCAGTGGGCTAGCGGGCCGCTACAATGAGCAGTTCTTC
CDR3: CASSGLAGRYNEQFF

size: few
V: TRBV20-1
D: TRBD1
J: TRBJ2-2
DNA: TGCAGTGCTAGACCCGGGACAGACACCGGGGAGCTGTTTTTT
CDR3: CSARPGTDTGELFF

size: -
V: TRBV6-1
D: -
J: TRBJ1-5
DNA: TGTGCCAGCAGTCGCCAGGGAGGTCCGAATCAGCCCCAGCATTTT
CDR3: CASSRQGGPNQPQHF

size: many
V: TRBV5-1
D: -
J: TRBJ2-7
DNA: TGCGCCAGCAGCTACGGGAGAGGAGAAATTTACGAGCAGTACTTC
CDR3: CASSYGRGEIYEQYF

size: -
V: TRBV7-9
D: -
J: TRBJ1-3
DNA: TGTGCCAGCAGCTTAGAAGGGACCCCCGTCCGGACCATATATTTT
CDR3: CASSLEGTPVRTIYF

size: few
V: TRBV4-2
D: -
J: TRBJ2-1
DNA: TGTGCCAGCAGCCAAGGTACCGGCCACAGGGCCTACAATGAGCAGTTCTTC
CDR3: CASSQGTGHRAYNEQFF

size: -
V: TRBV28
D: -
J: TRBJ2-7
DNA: TGTGCCAGCAGTCACTTTCCGGGTTACGAGCAGTACTTC
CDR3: CASSHFPGYEQYF

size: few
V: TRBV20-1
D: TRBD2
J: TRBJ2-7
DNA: TGCAGTGCTAGATCCAGACTAGCGCCTTCCTACGAGCAGTACTTC
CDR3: CSARSRLAPSYEQYF

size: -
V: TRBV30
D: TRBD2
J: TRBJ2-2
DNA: TGTGCCTGGAGAGTAGCGGGCACGAACACCGGGGAGCTGTTTTTT
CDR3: CAWRVAGTNTGELFF

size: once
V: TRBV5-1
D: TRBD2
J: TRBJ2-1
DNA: TGCGCCAGCAGCCGCGGGACTAGCGGGGTAGGGCACAATGAGCAGTTCTTC
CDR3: CASSRGTSGVGHNEQFF

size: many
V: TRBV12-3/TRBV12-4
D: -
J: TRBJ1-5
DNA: TGTGCCAGCAGCCCCGGGGGGTTTGGGCAGCCCCAGCATTTT
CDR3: CASSPGGFGQPQHF

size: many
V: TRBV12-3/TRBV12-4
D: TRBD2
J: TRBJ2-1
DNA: TGTGCCAGCAGTTCGAGCGGGGGACTTTACAATGAGCAGTTCTTC
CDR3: CASSSSGGLYNEQFF

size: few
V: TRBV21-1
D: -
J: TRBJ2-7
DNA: TGTGCCAGCAGCAAAAGTCATCGTGGCGGGAGCAACAGGGGGGAGCAGTACTTC
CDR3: CASSKSHRGGSNRGEQYF

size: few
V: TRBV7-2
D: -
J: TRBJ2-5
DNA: TGTGCCAGCAGCTTAGCTCCGAGCCAAGAGACCCAGTACTTC
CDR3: CASSLAPSQETQYF